The clone carrying this T cell receptor beta chain has at least ten counts. What it binds is not known. This specimen comes from a study of CD8 T cells in ankylosing spondylitis. Study-level points and caveats: There was a TCR beta motif, made of several highly homologous variants, that appeared characteristic of ankylosing spondylitis blood. In ankylosing spondylitis patients, matched synovial fluid reportedly showed significant enrichment of disease-linked clones.

Libraries of TCR beta came from quantitative 5'-RACE with molecular barcodes. TCRdb called the 5' RACE reads again in MiXCR, with one record for every CDR3 protein. The sample lists fewer than 550,000 distinct CDR3 sequences, approximately 5% occurring once. The germline gives CDR1 DFQATT, CDR2 SNEGSKA (reference sequence). The CDR3 extends over 19 amino acids. Losses at the gene ends were 1 base for V and 0 bases for J; bases not matched to a gene: 16. This rearrangement joins TRBV20-1 to TRBJ2-7; TRBD2 matches 9 bases. Input material: blood, either unsorted or a sorted T cell fraction (not recorded which). The receptor was derived from a male donor with ankylosing spondylitis. CDR3 region: CSARGLIGVAGDPSYEQYF. The DNA for the CDR3 is TGCAGTGCTAGAGGATTGATTGGGGTAGCGGGGGACCCCTCCTACGAGCAGTACTTC.